This paragraph reports one T cell receptor beta chain. V lost 3 bases and J 7 bases, leaving 23 bases between the germline ends. Germline V gives CDR1 LNHDA, CDR2 SQIVND (reference sequence). This CDR3 is 17 amino acids long. These data belong to a study of T cell responses to AZD1222 COVID-19 vaccine. This table comes from immunoSEQ multiplex PCR, and its TCRdb copy is limited to in-frame clones, with some not included. The data hold 120,000 to 150,000 clones, with around 91% observed a single time. This TCR was sampled from an adult who received the AZD1222 COVID-19 vaccine. The source was peripheral blood, collected 28 days after the second AZD1222 dose. This chain uses TRBV19 with TRBJ2-3; D might be TRBD2 (5 bases). The CDR3 region has the DNA TGTGCCAGTAGTATTCGGCTAGCCAGGTTAGGGTCTTATACGCAGTATTTT. Translating it yields CASSIRLARLGSYTQYF.